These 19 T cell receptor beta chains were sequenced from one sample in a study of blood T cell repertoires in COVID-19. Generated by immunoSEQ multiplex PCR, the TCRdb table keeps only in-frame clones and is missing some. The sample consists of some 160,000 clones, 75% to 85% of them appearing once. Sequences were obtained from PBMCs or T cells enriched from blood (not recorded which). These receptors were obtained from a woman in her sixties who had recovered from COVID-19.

DNA for the CDR3: TGTGCCAGCAGGACCGGGGACGGGGGGAGAGATACGCAGTATTTT. As protein: CASRTGDGGRDTQYF. V is TRBV2 and J is TRBJ2-3; TRBD2 matches at 7 bases. Germline lookup yields CDR1 SNHLY and CDR2 FYNNEI. There are 15 residues in the CDR3. V trimming: 6 bases; J trimming: 5 bases; junction bases outside the gene matches: 11. Full variable domain (rest looked up from reference TRBV2 and TRBJ2-3): EPEVTQTPSHQVTQMGQEVILRCVPISNHLYFYWYRQILGQKVEFLVSFYNNEISEKSEIFDDQFSVERPDGSNFTLKIRSTKLEDSAMYFCASRTGDGGRDTQYFGPGTRLTVL.

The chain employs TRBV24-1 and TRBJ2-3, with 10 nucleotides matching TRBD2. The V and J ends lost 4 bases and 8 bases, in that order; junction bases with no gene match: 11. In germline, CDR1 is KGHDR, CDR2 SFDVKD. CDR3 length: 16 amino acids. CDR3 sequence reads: CATSDPLAGSEGTQYF. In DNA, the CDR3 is TGTGCCACCAGTGACCCACTAGCGGGGTCCGAGGGTACGCAGTATTTT.

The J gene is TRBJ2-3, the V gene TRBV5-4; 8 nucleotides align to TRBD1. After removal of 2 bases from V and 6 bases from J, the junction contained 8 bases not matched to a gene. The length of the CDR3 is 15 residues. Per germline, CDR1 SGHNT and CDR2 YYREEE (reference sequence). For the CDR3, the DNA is TGTGCCAGCAGCTTCGTCGGACAGGGCTTCGATACGCAGTATTTT. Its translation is CASSFVGQGFDTQYF.

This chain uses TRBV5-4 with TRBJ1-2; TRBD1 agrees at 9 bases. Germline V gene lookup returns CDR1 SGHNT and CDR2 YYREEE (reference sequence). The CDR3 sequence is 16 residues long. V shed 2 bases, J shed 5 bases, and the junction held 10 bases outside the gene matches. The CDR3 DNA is TGTGCCAGCAGCTTTGGAGGGTCGGGACAGGGTTATGGCTACACCTTC. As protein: CASSFGGSGQGYGYTF.

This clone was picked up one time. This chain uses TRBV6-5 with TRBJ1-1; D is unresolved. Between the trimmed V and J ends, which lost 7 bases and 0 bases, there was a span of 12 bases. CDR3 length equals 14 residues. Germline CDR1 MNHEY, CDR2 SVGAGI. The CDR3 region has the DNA TGTGCCAGCACCCTGATGAGGCTGAACACTGAAGCTTTCTTT. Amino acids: CASTLMRLNTEAFF.

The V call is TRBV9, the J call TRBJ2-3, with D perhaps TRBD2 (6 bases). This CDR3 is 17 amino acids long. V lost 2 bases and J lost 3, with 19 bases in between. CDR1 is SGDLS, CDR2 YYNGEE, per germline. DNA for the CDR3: TGTGCCAGCAGCGTTCTTTCACGACTAGGGGCAACAGATACGCAGTATTTT. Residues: CASSVLSRLGATDTQYF.

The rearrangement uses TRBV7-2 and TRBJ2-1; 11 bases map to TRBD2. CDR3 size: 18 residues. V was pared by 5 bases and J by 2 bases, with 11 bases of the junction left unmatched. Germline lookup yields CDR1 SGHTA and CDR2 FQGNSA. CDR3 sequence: CASSPTSTSGGPYNEQFF. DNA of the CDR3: TGTGCCAGCAGCCCGACCTCTACTAGCGGGGGCCCCTACAATGAGCAGTTCTTC.

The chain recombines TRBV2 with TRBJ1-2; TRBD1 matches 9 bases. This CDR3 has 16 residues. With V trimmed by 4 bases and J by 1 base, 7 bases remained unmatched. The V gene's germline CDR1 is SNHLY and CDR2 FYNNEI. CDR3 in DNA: TGTGCCAGCAGTGGGATGGGGACAGGGATTAACTATGGCTACACCTTC. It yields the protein CASSGMGTGINYGYTF.

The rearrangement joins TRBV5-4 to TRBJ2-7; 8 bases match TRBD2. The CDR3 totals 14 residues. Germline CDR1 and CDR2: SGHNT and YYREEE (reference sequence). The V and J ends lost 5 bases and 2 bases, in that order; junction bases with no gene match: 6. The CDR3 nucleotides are TGTGCCAGCAGGTCGGGGGGGCAGGCCTACGAGCAGTACTTC. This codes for CASRSGGQAYEQYF.

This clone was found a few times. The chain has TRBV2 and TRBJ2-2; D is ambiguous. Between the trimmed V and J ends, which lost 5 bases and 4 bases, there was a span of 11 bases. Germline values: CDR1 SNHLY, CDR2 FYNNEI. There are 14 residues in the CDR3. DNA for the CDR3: TGTGCCAGCAGTCTTACCGGTCTCACCGGGGAGCTGTTTTTT. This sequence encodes CASSLTGLTGELFF.

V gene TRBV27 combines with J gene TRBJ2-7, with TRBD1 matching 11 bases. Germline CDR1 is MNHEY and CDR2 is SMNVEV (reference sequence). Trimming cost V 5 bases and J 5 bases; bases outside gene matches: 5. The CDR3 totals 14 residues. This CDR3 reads CASSPRTGGDEQYF. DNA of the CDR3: TGTGCCAGCAGTCCCCGGACAGGGGGCGACGAGCAGTACTTC.

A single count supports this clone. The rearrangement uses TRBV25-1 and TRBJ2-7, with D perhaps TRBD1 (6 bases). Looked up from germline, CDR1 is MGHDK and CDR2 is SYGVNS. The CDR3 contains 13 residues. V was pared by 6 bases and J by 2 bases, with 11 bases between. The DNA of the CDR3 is TGTGCCAGCAGGGTGACAGGTACCTACGAGCAGTACTTC. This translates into CASRVTGTYEQYF.

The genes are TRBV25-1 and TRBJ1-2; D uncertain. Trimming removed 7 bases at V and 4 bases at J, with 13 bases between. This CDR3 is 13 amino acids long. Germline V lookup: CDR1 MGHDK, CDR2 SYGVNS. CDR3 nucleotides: TGTGCCAGCAACTATGGCGAGGGCTATGGCTACACCTTC. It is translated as CASNYGEGYGYTF.

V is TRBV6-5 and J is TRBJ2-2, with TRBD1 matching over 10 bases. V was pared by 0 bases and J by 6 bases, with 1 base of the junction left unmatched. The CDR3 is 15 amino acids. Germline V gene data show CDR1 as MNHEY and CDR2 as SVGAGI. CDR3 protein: CASSYSDRGAGELFF. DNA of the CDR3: TGTGCCAGCAGTTACTCGGACAGGGGGGCCGGGGAGCTGTTTTTT.

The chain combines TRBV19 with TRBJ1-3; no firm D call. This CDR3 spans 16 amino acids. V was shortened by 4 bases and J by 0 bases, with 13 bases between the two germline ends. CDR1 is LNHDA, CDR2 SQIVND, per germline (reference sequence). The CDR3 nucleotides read TGTGCCAGTAGTACAGCTCAGCGAAGCTCTGGAAACACCATATATTTT. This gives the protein CASSTAQRSSGNTIYF.

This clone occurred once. The CDR3: CASSPGPAGGNTIYF. The CDR3 bases are TGCGCCAGCAGCCCCGGACCGGCGGGGGGGAACACCATATATTTT. V gene TRBV5-1 combines with J gene TRBJ1-3, with D tentatively TRBD1 (5 bases). CDR1 SGHRS and CDR2 YFSETQ come from the germline V gene. Trimming took 4 bases from V and 7 from J, leaving 18 bases between them. The CDR3 has 15 amino acids.

The CDR3, as DNA: TGTGCCAGCAGTTTTTTTCGTCCCGGGGAGCTGTTTTTT. It specifies CASSFFRPGELFF. The chain combines TRBV27 with TRBJ2-2; D uncertain. Germline loops: CDR1 MNHEY, CDR2 SMNVEV (reference sequence). The CDR3 runs to 13 residues. Trimming stripped 3 bases from V and 6 bases from J, with 8 bases between.

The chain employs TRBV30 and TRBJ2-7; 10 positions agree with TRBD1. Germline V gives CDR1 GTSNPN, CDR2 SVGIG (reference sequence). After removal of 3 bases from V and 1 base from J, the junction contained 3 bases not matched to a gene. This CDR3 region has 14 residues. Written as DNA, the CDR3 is TGTGCCTGGAGGGGACAGGGGTGGTCCTACGAGCAGTACTTC. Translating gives CAWRGQGWSYEQYF.

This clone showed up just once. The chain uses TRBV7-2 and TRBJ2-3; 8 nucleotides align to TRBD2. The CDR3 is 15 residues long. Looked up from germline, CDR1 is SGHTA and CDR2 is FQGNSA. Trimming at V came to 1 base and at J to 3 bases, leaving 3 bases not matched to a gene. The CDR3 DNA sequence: TGTGCCAGCAGCTTAGTTGGCGGGGGGACAGATACGCAGTATTTT. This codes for CASSLVGGGTDTQYF.